The TCR beta chain described here comes from a study of control samples from healthy donors and cancer patients. Here immunoSEQ multiplex PCR was the method, and the copy in TCRdb shows in-frame clones only, minus some. The sample lists about 140,000 clones; about nine tenths were seen once. The TCR sequence derives from a young woman in good health. Input material: blood.

The CDR3 loop reads CASSWSGRAGTDTQYF. The CDR3 DNA is TGCGCCAGCAGCTGGAGCGGGAGGGCCGGCACAGATACGCAGTATTTT. The V call is TRBV5-1, the J call TRBJ2-3; the match to TRBD2 covers 10 bases. Germline CDR1 SGHRS, CDR2 YFSETQ. CDR3 length: 16 amino acids. The trim removed 3 bases at V and 1 base at J, leaving 5 bases unmatched.